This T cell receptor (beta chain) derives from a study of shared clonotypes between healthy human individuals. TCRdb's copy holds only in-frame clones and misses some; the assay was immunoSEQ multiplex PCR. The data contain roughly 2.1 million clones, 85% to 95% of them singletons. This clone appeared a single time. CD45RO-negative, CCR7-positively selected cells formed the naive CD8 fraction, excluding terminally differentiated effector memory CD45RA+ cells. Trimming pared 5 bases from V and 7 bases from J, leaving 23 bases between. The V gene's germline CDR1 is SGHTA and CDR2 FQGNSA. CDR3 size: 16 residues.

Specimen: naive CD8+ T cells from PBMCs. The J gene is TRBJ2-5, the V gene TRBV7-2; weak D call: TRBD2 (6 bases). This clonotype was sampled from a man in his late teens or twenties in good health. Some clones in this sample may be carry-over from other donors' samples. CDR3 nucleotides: TGTGCCAGCAGCGGCGGGACCGAAGAGGGGTGGGTGACCCAGTACTTC. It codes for CASSGGTEEGWVTQYF.